This T cell receptor beta chain was found in a study of OX40 agonist ivuxolimab in advanced cancers. A note on the overall study: The costimulatory receptor OX40 (CD134) was targeted by ivuxolimab, a fully human IgG2 agonistic monoclonal antibody. Intravenous ivuxolimab was administered to patients every 2 weeks at six dose levels: 0.01, 0.1, 0.3, 1.5, 3 and 10 mg/kg. Among the approximately 50 dose-escalation patients, around 20 had hepatocellular carcinoma, around 15 melanoma, 9 renal cell carcinoma and 9 head and neck cancer. The dose-escalation cohort was roughly 87% male with a mean age of approximately 60 years, ranging from roughly 23 to 79. Patients were allowed to have had prior anti-PD-1, anti-PD-L1 or anti-CTLA-4 therapy, and around 40% of the dose-escalation patients had previously received checkpoint inhibitors. Partial responses occurred in three dose-escalation patients: two with cutaneous melanoma and one with hepatocellular carcinoma. The point of sequencing TCRbeta in the periphery was to test whether ivuxolimab changed TCR sequence diversity and drove clonal T-cell expansion. The paper covers the monotherapy dose-escalation part of the phase I ivuxolimab trial, which included N ≈ 57 patients. The full study reports these points: Partial responders in the 0.1-3.0 mg/kg groups had among the lowest normalized peripheral clonal expansion, especially among CD8+ T cells. Low levels of normalized T-cell clonal expansion were also shown by some nonresponding patients. Which antigens the clonally expanded peripheral T cells were specific for was not determined. At doses of 0.1 to 3.0 mg/kg, clonal expansion of both CD4+ and CD8+ T cells in blood was seen between baseline and week 6. After ivuxolimab, more expanded clones were found on average in CD8+ T cells than in CD4+ T cells.

The trial excluded patients who had a history of autoimmune disease or who were on systemic immunosuppression. Peripheral blood for TCR sequencing was collected from all dose cohorts at baseline, on cycle 4 day 1, and on cycle 7 day 1. Samples were obtained from an open-label, multicenter, first-in-human phase I dose-escalation trial of ivuxolimab. Adults with locally advanced or metastatic melanoma, renal cell carcinoma, hepatocellular carcinoma or head and neck squamous cell carcinoma were enrolled in the trial. Before TCR sequencing, CD4+ T cells and CD8+ T cells were sorted from peripheral blood as separate populations. V has 6 bases trimmed and J has 1 base trimmed; junction bases matching no gene number 9. The germline V gene provides CDR1 MDHEN and CDR2 SYDVKM. The CDR3 measures 15 amino acids from cysteine to phenylalanine. The DNA shown is the 45-base CDR3, in frame from base 1. For sequencing of the TCRbeta CDR3 region, genomic DNA was extracted from the sorted cells. The immunoSEQ Assay was used for sequencing of TCRbeta CDR3 regions. TCRdb provides this immuneACCESS table in a form limited to in-frame rearrangements. Some clones are lacking; in checked studies, under half of them reflect an unresolved V gene, and why the rest are absent is not known. The sample has roughly 80,000 clones on record, about 85% of them singletons. The biggest ten clones account for around 1.8% of the sample.

About this clone itself: No antigen is known for it. No much larger clone exists at a distance of one base, and base qualities are not known.

Here the sequenced sample was CD4+ or CD8+ T cells sorted from blood, taken in a trial of the OX40 agonist ivuxolimab. The receptor comes from an adult with an advanced solid tumor such as melanoma, head and neck, liver or kidney cancer. This sequence uses TRBV28 and TRBJ2-7, with TRBD2 matching 7 junction bases. The DNA sequence follows: TGTGCCAGCAGCCCCCCCCGGACTAGTTCCTACGAGCAGTACTTC. Its translation is CASSPPRTSSYEQYF.